This entry lists 26 T cell receptor beta chains sequenced from one sample in a study of blood T cell repertoires in COVID-19. Produced via immunoSEQ multiplex PCR; TCRdb's table is partial and in-frame only. This table has 65,000 to 90,000 clones, about four fifths appearing once. The sample was peripheral blood. The receptors come from a human donor in a cohort sampled during active COVID-19.

The genes are TRBV2 and TRBJ1-2; no firm D call. Trimming pared 3 bases from V and 7 bases from J, leaving 6 bases between. CDR3 size: 11 residues. Germline V lookup: CDR1 SNHLY, CDR2 FYNNEI. This CDR3 is CASSEAVGYTF. Written as DNA, the CDR3 is TGTGCCAGCAGTGAGGCGGTTGGCTACACCTTC.

V and J are TRBV5-1 and TRBJ2-7; 8 nucleotides agree with TRBD2. Looked up from germline, CDR1 is SGHRS and CDR2 is YFSETQ. The CDR3 length is 14 residues. The V gene end was trimmed by 4 bases and the J gene end by 0 bases; junction bases not matched to a gene: 3. CDR3 nucleotides: TGCGCCAGCAGCCCGGGGGGGATCTCCTACGAGCAGTACTTC. Translated: CASSPGGISYEQYF.

This chain joins TRBV5-1 and TRBJ1-1; TRBD1 matches 9 bases. V was pared by 4 bases and J by 2 bases, with 9 bases of the junction left unmatched. CDR3 length equals 16 residues. Germline V gives CDR1 SGHRS, CDR2 YFSETQ. The CDR3 region is CASSSSGTGTNTEAFF. The DNA for the CDR3 is TGCGCCAGCAGCAGCTCCGGGACAGGGACCAACACTGAAGCTTTCTTT.

The chain employs TRBV7-2 and TRBJ1-4; the match to TRBD1 covers 7 bases. The CDR3 is made up of 16 amino acids. The V gene's germline CDR1 is SGHTA and CDR2 FQGNSA. The ends lost 1 base at V and 11 bases at J; junction bases unmatched: 13. The CDR3 spells CASSLVRTGGVGKLFF. Here the CDR3 DNA reads TGTGCCAGCAGCTTAGTAAGGACAGGCGGGGTTGGGAAACTGTTTTTT.

The chain recombines TRBV6-2 or TRBV6-3 with TRBJ2-7, with D possibly TRBD1 on 5 matching bases. Per the germline V gene, CDR1 is MNHEY and CDR2 is SVGEGT. CDR3 length: 15 amino acids. With 2 bases removed from V and 1 base from J, the gap between germline ends came to 12 bases. This CDR3 reads CASSYDTGPSYEQYF. The CDR3 region has the DNA TGTGCCAGCAGTTACGATACAGGCCCTTCCTACGAGCAGTACTTC.

This chain connects TRBV27 to TRBJ1-1; TRBD1 might be the D (5 bases). Trimming shortened V by 2 bases and J by 5 bases, and 15 bases separated the two germline ends. The CDR3 consists of 15 residues. In germline, CDR1 is MNHEY, CDR2 SMNVEV (reference sequence). The CDR3 nucleotides read TGTGCCAGCAGTTTAGTCTCGGGGGGTCGTACTGAAGCTTTCTTT. It specifies CASSLVSGGRTEAFF.

V usage is TRBV3-1 (or the pseudogene TRBV3-2) and J usage is TRBJ2-3; a weak D match, TRBD2 (6 bases). Germline-derived CDR1 and CDR2 are LGHDT and YNNKEL (reference sequence). The ends were cut back, 5 bases at V and 1 base at J, with 13 bases in the middle. CDR3 length equals 15 residues. CDR3 sequence (DNA): TGTGCCAGCAGCACCCGACTAGGTCGCACAGATACGCAGTATTTT. It specifies CASSTRLGRTDTQYF.

The V gene is TRBV6-5, the J gene TRBJ2-7; the D gene is possibly TRBD1 (5 bases). CDR3 length equals 11 residues. V lost 6 bases and J 8 bases, leaving 11 bases between the germline ends. The germline gives CDR1 MNHEY, CDR2 SVGAGI. CDR3 in amino acids: CASRQAFQQYF. The CDR3 bases are TGTGCCAGCAGACAGGCCTTTCAGCAGTACTTC.

V is TRBV5-4 and J is TRBJ1-2, with 10 positions matching TRBD1. The CDR3 runs to 14 residues. Germline assignment: CDR1 SGHNT and CDR2 YYREEE (reference sequence). Trimming removed 4 bases from V and 8 bases from J; junction bases left unmatched: 8. The CDR3 bases are TGTGCCAGCAGCCAGGGGACAGGGGATTTCGGCTACACCTTC. Its protein is CASSQGTGDFGYTF.

This clone has just one count. The rearrangement joins TRBV6-5 to TRBJ2-7; TRBD2 matches 7 bases. The CDR3 covers 14 residues. V shed 5 bases and J 3 bases; nucleotides not matched to a gene: 7. CDR1 is MNHEY, CDR2 SVGAGI, per germline. The CDR3, as DNA: TGTGCCAGCAGTACCTGGGGGGGAGGCTACGAGCAGTACTTC. It is translated as CASSTWGGGYEQYF.

The chain employs TRBV6-2 or TRBV6-3 and TRBJ2-1; 9 bases are a match to TRBD2. The length of the CDR3 is 16 residues. The V gene's germline CDR1 is MNHEY and CDR2 SVGEGT. With V trimmed by 2 bases and J by 8 bases, 10 bases remained unmatched. CDR3 DNA: TGTGCCAGCAGTTACACCTCAGCGGGGGGCCCCGATGAGCAGTTCTTC. This translates into CASSYTSAGGPDEQFF.

The rearrangement uses TRBV3-1 (or the pseudogene TRBV3-2) and TRBJ2-1; possibly TRBD1 for D (6 bases). The CDR3 has 11 residues. The germline V gene has CDR1 LGHDT and CDR2 YNNKEL (reference sequence). Trimming took 1 base from V and 14 from J, leaving 9 bases between them. The CDR3 loop reads CASSQGGLKFF. The CDR3 DNA follows: TGTGCCAGCAGCCAAGGGGGGCTTAAGTTCTTC.

The chain joins TRBV9 to TRBJ2-1, with TRBD2 matching over 14 bases. After removal of 2 bases from V and 7 bases from J, the junction contained 2 bases not matched to a gene. The CDR3 runs 15 residues. Germline assignment: CDR1 SGDLS and CDR2 YYNGEE. CDR3 protein: CASSVGTSGGNEQFF. For the CDR3, the DNA is TGTGCCAGCAGCGTGGGGACTAGCGGGGGTAATGAGCAGTTCTTC.

The V and J genes are TRBV13 and TRBJ1-2; weak D call: TRBD1 (6 bases). Germline V gives CDR1 PRHDT, CDR2 FYEKMQ (reference sequence). The V end was cut by 6 bases, the J end by 7 bases, with 15 bases between. The CDR3 has 13 residues. In nucleotides, the CDR3 is TGTGCCAGCAGGGACAGCCGGGCACGTGGCTACACCTTC. This codes for CASRDSRARGYTF.

The DNA of the CDR3 is TGTGCCAGCAGCCCCAGGGAGGCTTTTGGGGCCAACGTCCTGACTTTC. It specifies CASSPREAFGANVLTF. The chain uses TRBV6-2 or TRBV6-3 and TRBJ2-6; a weak D match, TRBD2 (6 bases). The CDR3 consists of 16 residues. Germline CDR1 and CDR2: MNHEY and SVGEGT. V was pared by 6 bases and J by 3 bases, with 15 bases between.

V and J are TRBV27 and TRBJ1-6, with a weak D call TRBD1 (5 bases). Deletions cut 2 bases from V and 7 bases from J, with 15 bases between. From germline, CDR1 is MNHEY and CDR2 SMNVEV (reference sequence). This CDR3 region has 16 residues. CDR3 DNA: TGTGCCAGCAGTTTAACCCGGAGACAGTTAAATTCACCCCTCCACTTT. This sequence encodes CASSLTRRQLNSPLHF.

This clone was found once. The gene calls are TRBV11-2 and TRBJ2-7; 7 bases match TRBD1. Trimming at V came to 5 bases and at J to 3 bases, leaving 4 bases not matched to a gene. This CDR3 contains 13 residues. Germline values: CDR1 SGHAT, CDR2 FQNNGV. The CDR3 sequence is CASSPQGNYEQYF. The DNA of the CDR3 is TGTGCCAGCAGCCCACAGGGGAACTACGAGCAGTACTTC. The full variable domain, in which reference TRBV11-2 and TRBJ2-7 provide the parts outside the CDR3, is EAGVAQSPRYKIIEKRQSVAFWCNPISGHATLYWYQQILGQGPKLLIQFQNNGVVDDSQLPKDRFSAERLKGVDSTLKIQPAKLEDSAVYLCASSPQGNYEQYFGPGTRLTVT.

The chain employs TRBV18 and TRBJ2-3; 8 bases are a match to TRBD1. Looked up from germline, CDR1 is KGHSH and CDR2 is LQKENI. The trim removed 1 base at V and 5 bases at J, leaving 5 bases unmatched. The CDR3 has 15 amino acids. CDR3 protein: CASSPRQGAGDTQYF. Written as DNA, the CDR3 is TGTGCCAGCTCACCACGGCAGGGGGCAGGAGATACGCAGTATTTT.

The gene calls are TRBV10-3 and TRBJ2-7; TRBD2 agrees at 10 bases. Looked up from germline, CDR1 is ENHRY and CDR2 is SYGVKD. The junction had 2 bases not matched to a gene; V was cut back by 3 bases and J by 0 bases. This CDR3 spans 15 amino acids. The CDR3 sequence: CAISDGTSVSYEQYF. Written as DNA, the CDR3 is TGTGCCATCAGTGATGGGACTAGCGTCTCCTACGAGCAGTACTTC.

The chain recombines TRBV5-1 with TRBJ1-2, with D tentatively TRBD1 (6 bases). Trimming removed 0 bases at V and 4 bases at J, with 10 bases between. Germline V CDR1 and CDR2: SGHRS, YFSETQ. This CDR3 comprises 14 residues. CDR3 coding DNA: TGCGCCAGCAGCTTGGTACAGGGAAGCTATGGCTACACCTTC. Its translation: CASSLVQGSYGYTF.

The rearrangement uses TRBV6-5 and TRBJ1-4, with D possibly TRBD1 on 5 matching bases. Germline V gene sequence: CDR1 MNHEY, CDR2 SVGAGI. Trimming pared 2 bases from V and 0 bases from J, leaving 7 bases between. The CDR3 extends over 15 amino acids. DNA for the CDR3: TGTGCCAGCAGTTACGGGGCCGCAACTAATGAAAAACTGTTTTTT. Translation gives CASSYGAATNEKLFF.

The CDR3 spells CASSESPGNFLYGYTF. The CDR3 DNA reads as TGTGCCAGCAGTGAATCCCCAGGGAATTTCCTCTATGGCTACACCTTC. The rearrangement joins TRBV6-1 to TRBJ1-2; D possibly corresponds to TRBD1 (5 bases). Germline CDR1 MNHNS, CDR2 SASEGT. The CDR3 covers 16 residues. Between the trimmed V and J ends, which lost 2 bases and 4 bases, there was a span of 17 bases.

The J gene is TRBJ2-7, the V gene TRBV18, with a tentative D call TRBD1 (5 bases). CDR1 is KGHSH, CDR2 LQKENI, per germline. The CDR3 has 13 residues. Trimming removed 6 bases from V and 3 bases from J, with 12 bases in between. The CDR3 coding sequence is TGTGCCAGCTCCATCCAAGACAGCTACGAGCAGTACTTC. Residues: CASSIQDSYEQYF.

This clone was found once. J is TRBJ1-5 and V is TRBV28; 7 bases agree with TRBD1. Germline CDR1 MDHEN, CDR2 SYDVKM. The CDR3 is 14 residues long. The trim removed 6 bases at V and 6 bases at J, leaving 8 bases unmatched. The CDR3 nucleotides read TGTGCCAGCAGGCGGACAGGTTCTGGTCAGCCCCAGCATTTT. Its protein is CASRRTGSGQPQHF.

The genes are TRBV3-1 (or the pseudogene TRBV3-2) and TRBJ2-3, with D possibly being TRBD2 (5 bases). CDR1 and CDR2 (germline): LGHDT, YNNKEL (reference sequence). This CDR3 is built from 14 residues. Trimming cost V 1 base and J 0 bases, with 5 bases left between them. CDR3 sequence: CASSQGTSTDTQYF. CDR3 sequence (DNA): TGTGCCAGCAGCCAAGGGACTAGCACAGATACGCAGTATTTT.

The V call is TRBV24-1, the J call TRBJ1-2; TRBD1 might be the D (5 bases). The ends were cut back, 3 bases at V and 2 bases at J, with 12 bases in the middle. The CDR3 contains 15 residues. Looked up from germline, CDR1 is KGHDR and CDR2 is SFDVKD. CDR3 in DNA: TGTGCCACCAGTGATCCGCGGGGGGTAAACTATGGCTACACCTTC. Protein sequence: CATSDPRGVNYGYTF.